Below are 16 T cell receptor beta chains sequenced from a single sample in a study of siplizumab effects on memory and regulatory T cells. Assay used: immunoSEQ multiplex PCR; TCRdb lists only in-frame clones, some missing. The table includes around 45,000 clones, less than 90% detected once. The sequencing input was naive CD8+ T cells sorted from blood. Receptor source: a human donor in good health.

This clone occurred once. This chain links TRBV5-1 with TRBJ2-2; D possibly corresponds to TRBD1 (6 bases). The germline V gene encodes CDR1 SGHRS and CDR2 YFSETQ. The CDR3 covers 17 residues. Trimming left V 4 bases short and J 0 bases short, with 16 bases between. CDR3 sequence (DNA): TGCGCCAGCAGCACTGGATGGCAGGGGACGAACACCGGGGAGCTGTTTTTT. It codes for CASSTGWQGTNTGELFF.

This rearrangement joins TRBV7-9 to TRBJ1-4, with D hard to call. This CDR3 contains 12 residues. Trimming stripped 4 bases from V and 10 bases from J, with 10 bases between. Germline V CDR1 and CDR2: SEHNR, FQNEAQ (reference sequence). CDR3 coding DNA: TGTGCCAGCAGCTCCGCCCTTGGAAAACTGTTTTTT. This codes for CASSSALGKLFF.

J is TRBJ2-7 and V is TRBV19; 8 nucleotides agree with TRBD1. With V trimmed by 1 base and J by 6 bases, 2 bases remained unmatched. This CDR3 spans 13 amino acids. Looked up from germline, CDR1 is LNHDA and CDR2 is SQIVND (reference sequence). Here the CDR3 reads CASSIATGGEQYF. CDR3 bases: TGTGCCAGTAGTATAGCCACAGGGGGCGAGCAGTACTTC.

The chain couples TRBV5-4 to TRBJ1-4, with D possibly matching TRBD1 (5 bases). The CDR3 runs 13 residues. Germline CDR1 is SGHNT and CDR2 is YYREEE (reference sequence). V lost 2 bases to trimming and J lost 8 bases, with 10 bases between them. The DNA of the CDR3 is TGTGCCAGCAGCTTCGGGGACGGGGAAAAACTGTTTTTT. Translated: CASSFGDGEKLFF.

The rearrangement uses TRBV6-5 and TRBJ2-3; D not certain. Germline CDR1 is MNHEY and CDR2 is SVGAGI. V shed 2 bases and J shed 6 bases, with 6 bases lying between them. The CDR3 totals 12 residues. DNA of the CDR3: TGTGCCAGCAGTTACATCGGGGATACGCAGTATTTT. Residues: CASSYIGDTQYF.

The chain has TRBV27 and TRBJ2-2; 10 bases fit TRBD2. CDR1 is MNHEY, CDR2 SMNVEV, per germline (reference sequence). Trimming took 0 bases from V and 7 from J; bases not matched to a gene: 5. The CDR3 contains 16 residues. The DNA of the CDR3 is TGTGCCAGCAGTTTATCGGCTAGCGGGAGTGGCGGGGAGCTGTTTTTT. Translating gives CASSLSASGSGGELFF.

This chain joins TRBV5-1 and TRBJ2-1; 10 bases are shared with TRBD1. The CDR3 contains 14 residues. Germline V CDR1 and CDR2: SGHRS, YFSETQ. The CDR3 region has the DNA TGCGCGTCAGTAGGGGACAGGGGCGTCAATGAGCAGTTCTTC. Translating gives CASVGDRGVNEQFF.

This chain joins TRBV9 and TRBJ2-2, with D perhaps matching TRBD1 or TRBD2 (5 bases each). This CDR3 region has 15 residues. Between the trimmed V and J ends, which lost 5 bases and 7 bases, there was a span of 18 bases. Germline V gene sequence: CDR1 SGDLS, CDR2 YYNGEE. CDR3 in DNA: TGTGCCAGCAGGACTGAGGGGATTTACGTCGGGGAGCTGTTTTTT. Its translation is CASRTEGIYVGELFF.

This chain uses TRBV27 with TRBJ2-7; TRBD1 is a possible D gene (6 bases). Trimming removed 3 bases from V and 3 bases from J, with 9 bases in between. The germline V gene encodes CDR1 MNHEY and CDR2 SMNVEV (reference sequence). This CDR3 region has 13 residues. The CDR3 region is CASSFSRGYEQYF. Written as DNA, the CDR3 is TGTGCCAGCAGTTTCAGCAGGGGCTACGAGCAGTACTTC.

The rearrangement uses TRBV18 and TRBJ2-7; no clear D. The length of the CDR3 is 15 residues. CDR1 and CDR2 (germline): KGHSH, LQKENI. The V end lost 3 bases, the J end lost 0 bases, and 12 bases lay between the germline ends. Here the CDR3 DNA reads TGTGCCAGCTCACCTTCAGAAATAAGCTCCTACGAGCAGTACTTC. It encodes CASSPSEISSYEQYF.

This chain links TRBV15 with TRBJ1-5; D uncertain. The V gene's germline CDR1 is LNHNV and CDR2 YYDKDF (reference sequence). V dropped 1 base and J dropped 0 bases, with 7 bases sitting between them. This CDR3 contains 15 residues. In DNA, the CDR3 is TGTGCCACCAGCAGAGTAGCCCCTAGCAATCAGCCCCAGCATTTT. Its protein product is CATSRVAPSNQPQHF.

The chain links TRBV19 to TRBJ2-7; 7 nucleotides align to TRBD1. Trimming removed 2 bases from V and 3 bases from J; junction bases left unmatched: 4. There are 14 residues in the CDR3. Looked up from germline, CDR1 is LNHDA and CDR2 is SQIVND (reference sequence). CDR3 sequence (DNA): TGTGCCAGTAGTATAATGGGACAGAACTACGAGCAGTACTTC. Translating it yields CASSIMGQNYEQYF.

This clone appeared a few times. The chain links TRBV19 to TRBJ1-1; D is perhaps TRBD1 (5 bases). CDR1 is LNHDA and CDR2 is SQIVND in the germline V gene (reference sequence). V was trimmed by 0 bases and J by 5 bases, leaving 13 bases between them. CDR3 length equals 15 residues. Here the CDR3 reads CASSIDRPGGTEAFF. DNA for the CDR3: TGTGCCAGTAGTATAGATCGTCCGGGGGGAACTGAAGCTTTCTTT. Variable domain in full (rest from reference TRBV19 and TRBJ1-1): DGGITQSPKYLFRKEGQNVTLSCEQNLNHDAMYWYRQDPGQGLRLIYYSQIVNDFQKGDIAEGYSVSREKKESFPLTVTSAQKNPTAFYLCASSIDRPGGTEAFFGQGTRLTVV.

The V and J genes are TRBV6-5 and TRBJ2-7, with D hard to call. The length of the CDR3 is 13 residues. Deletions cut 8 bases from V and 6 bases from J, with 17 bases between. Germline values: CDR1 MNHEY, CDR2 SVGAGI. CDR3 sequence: CASCRDSYSEQYF. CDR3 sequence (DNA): TGTGCCAGCTGCCGCGACTCGTATTCCGAGCAGTACTTC.

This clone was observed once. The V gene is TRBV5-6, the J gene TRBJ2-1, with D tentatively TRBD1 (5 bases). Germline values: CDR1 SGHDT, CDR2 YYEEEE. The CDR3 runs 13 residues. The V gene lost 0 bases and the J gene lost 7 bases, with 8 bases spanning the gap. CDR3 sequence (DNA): TGTGCCAGCAGCTTGGGCAGGGTAAATGAGCAGTTCTTC. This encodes CASSLGRVNEQFF. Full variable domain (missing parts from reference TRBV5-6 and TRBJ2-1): DAGVTQSPTHLIKTRGQQVTLRCSPKSGHDTVSWYQQALGQGPQFIFQYYEEEERQRGNFPDRFSGHQFPNYSSELNVNALLLGDSALYLCASSLGRVNEQFFGPGTRLTVL.

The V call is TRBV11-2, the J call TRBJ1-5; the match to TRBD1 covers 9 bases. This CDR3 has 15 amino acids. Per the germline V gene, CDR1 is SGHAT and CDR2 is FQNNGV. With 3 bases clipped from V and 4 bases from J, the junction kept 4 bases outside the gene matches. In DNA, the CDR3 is TGTGCCAGCAGCTTGGGACAGGGATGGAATCAGCCCCAGCATTTT. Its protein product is CASSLGQGWNQPQHF.